A single sample is the source of the 20 T cell receptor beta chains below, sequenced in a study of OX40 agonist ivuxolimab in advanced cancers. The data were produced by immunoSEQ multiplex PCR, yet TCRdb's version contains in-frame clones alone and is incomplete. Among approximately 69,000 clones listed, around 86% were seen once. Sequences were derived from CD4+ or CD8+ T cells sorted from blood, sampled in a trial of the OX40 agonist ivuxolimab. Receptor source: an adult with an advanced solid tumor such as melanoma, head and neck, liver or kidney cancer.

The rearrangement links TRBV7-2 to TRBJ2-2; 9 bases are a match to TRBD2. With V trimmed by 2 bases and J by 2 bases, 3 bases remained unmatched. The germline CDR1 and CDR2 sequences are SGHTA and FQGNSA. CDR3 size: 16 residues. In DNA form, the CDR3 reads TGTGCCAGCAGCTTATTAGCGGGGGCAAACACCGGGGAGCTGTTTTTT. Translated: CASSLLAGANTGELFF.

The V gene is TRBV18, the J gene TRBJ2-1; the D gene is possibly TRBD2 (5 bases). The germline CDR1 and CDR2 sequences are KGHSH and LQKENI. The V gene lost 3 bases and the J gene lost 8 bases, with 5 bases spanning the gap. The CDR3 runs 11 residues. CDR3 region: CASSPEDEQFF. CDR3 coding DNA: TGTGCCAGCTCACCGGAGGATGAGCAGTTCTTC.

This chain joins TRBV7-2 and TRBJ2-2, with a possible D match to TRBD2 (6 bases). V lost 3 bases and J lost 0, with 14 bases in between. The CDR3 covers 17 residues. Germline V gives CDR1 SGHTA, CDR2 FQGNSA. CDR3 bases: TGTGCCAGCAGCTTTGGGTGGGGGAGGTCGAACACCGGGGAGCTGTTTTTT. Protein product: CASSFGWGRSNTGELFF.

J is TRBJ2-2 and V is TRBV6-5; 11 nucleotides match TRBD2. The germline CDR1 and CDR2 sequences are MNHEY and SVGAGI. CDR3 length: 16 amino acids. After removal of 1 base from V and 5 bases from J, the junction contained 3 bases not matched to a gene. CDR3: CASSYYGTSGTGELFF. DNA of the CDR3: TGTGCCAGCAGTTACTACGGGACTAGCGGAACCGGGGAGCTGTTTTTT.

This clone was found once. The J gene is TRBJ2-5, the V gene TRBV5-8, with no clear D. Germline CDR1 and CDR2: SGHTS and YDEGEE. Trimming took off 2 bases at V and 5 bases at J, with 4 bases between the two ends. The CDR3 is 11 amino acids. CDR3 protein: CASSFRETQYF. The CDR3 DNA reads TGTGCCAGCAGCTTCAGGGAGACCCAGTACTTC.

The rearrangement joins TRBV18 to TRBJ1-3; D remains ambiguous. CDR1 is KGHSH and CDR2 is LQKENI in the germline V gene. Deletions cut 4 bases from V and 0 bases from J, with 13 bases between. This CDR3 is 16 amino acids long. This chain's CDR3 is CASSLYTGGSGNTIYF. The CDR3, as DNA: TGTGCCAGCTCACTCTACACCGGCGGCTCTGGAAACACCATATATTTT.

This clone was seen only once. The chain employs TRBV11-2 and TRBJ2-1; no definite D call. Germline loops: CDR1 SGHAT, CDR2 FQNNGV. V lost 1 base and J lost 2, with 3 bases in between. The CDR3 length is 13 residues. The CDR3, as DNA: TGTGCCAGCAGCTTAGGGCCCTACAATGAGCAGTTCTTC. Translated, it gives CASSLGPYNEQFF.

The chain has TRBV7-9 and TRBJ2-7; TRBD2 might be the D (6 bases). From germline, CDR1 is SEHNR and CDR2 FQNEAQ (reference sequence). The V end lost 1 base, the J end lost 11 bases, and 9 bases lay between the germline ends. This CDR3 comprises 11 residues. This CDR3 reads CASSLGGDEYF. The DNA for the CDR3 is TGTGCCAGCAGCTTAGGGGGGGATGAGTACTTC.

The chain combines TRBV7-3 with TRBJ2-1; weak D call: TRBD2 (6 bases). The CDR3 sequence is 18 residues long. Germline CDR1 and CDR2: SGHTA and FQGTGA. Trimming removed 5 bases at V and 4 bases at J, with 24 bases between. CDR3 in DNA: TGTGCCAGCAGCCCGCTTGTGTTGTTAGGGCGGGAATACAATGAGCAGTTCTTC. Translation: CASSPLVLLGREYNEQFF.

This clone was counted a few times. V gene TRBV19 combines with J gene TRBJ1-5; possibly TRBD1 for D (5 bases). V lost 5 bases, J lost 6 bases, and 11 bases lay in between. The CDR3 has 13 residues. Germline CDR1 is LNHDA and CDR2 is SQIVND (reference sequence). In nucleotides, the CDR3 is TGTGCCAGTAGTCCTCAGGGAATTCAGCCCCAGCATTTT. It yields the protein CASSPQGIQPQHF.

V usage is TRBV15 and J usage is TRBJ2-1, with D perhaps assigned TRBD1 or TRBD2 (5 bases each). The CDR3 is 17 residues long. Trimming removed 0 bases from V and 7 bases from J, with 19 bases in between. Germline V CDR1 and CDR2: LNHNV, YYDKDF (reference sequence). CDR3 bases: TGTGCCACCAGCAGAGATCGGGGCCGACCCTATCCGAATGAGCAGTTCTTC. It is translated as CATSRDRGRPYPNEQFF. Full variable domain (missing parts from reference TRBV15 and TRBJ2-1): DAMVIQNPRYQVTQFGKPVTLSCSQTLNHNVMYWYQQKSSQAPKLLFHYYDKDFNNEADTPDNFQSRRPNTSFCFLDIRSPGLGDTAMYLCATSRDRGRPYPNEQFFGPGTRLTVL.

The chain combines TRBV4-1 with TRBJ2-2; 7 positions agree with TRBD1. The junction had 4 bases not matched to a gene; V was cut back by 3 bases and J by 3 bases. Germline CDR1 and CDR2: MGHRA and YSYEKL. The CDR3 is made up of 15 amino acids. The CDR3 DNA follows: TGCGCCAGCAGCCACTCTGACAGGGACACCGGGGAGCTGTTTTTT. Its translation is CASSHSDRDTGELFF.

The rearrangement links TRBV4-1 to TRBJ2-1, with a possible D match to TRBD2 (5 bases). Trimming stripped 3 bases from V and 1 base from J, with 13 bases between. This CDR3 has 16 amino acids. CDR1 and CDR2 (germline): MGHRA, YSYEKL. Here the CDR3 reads CASSQATSRSYNEQFF. The CDR3, as DNA: TGCGCCAGCAGCCAGGCTACTAGTAGGTCCTACAATGAGCAGTTCTTC.

The chain is built from TRBV6-5 and TRBJ2-7, with D perhaps TRBD2 (6 bases). The V gene lost 8 bases and the J gene lost 1 base, with 18 bases spanning the gap. Germline V lookup: CDR1 MNHEY, CDR2 SVGAGI. There are 15 residues in the CDR3. Here the CDR3 DNA reads TGTGCCAGCCACGACGGGGCCGGGGGTTCCTACGAGCAGTACTTC. As protein: CASHDGAGGSYEQYF.

The chain links TRBV11-3 to TRBJ2-7, with D unclear. CDR1 is SGHNT, CDR2 YENEEA, per germline. The CDR3 consists of 12 residues. The V gene lost 11 bases and the J gene lost 1 base, with 12 bases spanning the gap. In DNA, the CDR3 is TGTGCCCCCTCCGGTCTATCCTACGAGCAGTACTTC. Translated: CAPSGLSYEQYF.

V usage is TRBV5-1 and J usage is TRBJ2-4; 9 nucleotides line up with TRBD1. Germline assignment: CDR1 SGHRS and CDR2 YFSETQ. CDR3 length: 15 residues. The ends lost 4 bases at V and 8 bases at J; junction bases unmatched: 10. CDR3 DNA sequence: TGCGCCAGCAGCGATCCGGGACAGGGTCTTGACATTCAGTACTTC. As protein: CASSDPGQGLDIQYF.

The DNA of the CDR3 is TGTGCCAGCACCCTCCGGATCCCGAACACCGGGGAGCTGTTTTTT. Translating it yields CASTLRIPNTGELFF. The chain uses TRBV7-9 and TRBJ2-2; no definite D call. The germline V and J ends were trimmed by 7 bases and 0 bases, with 12 bases remaining between them. Germline V gene lookup returns CDR1 SEHNR and CDR2 FQNEAQ (reference sequence). The CDR3 is 15 residues long.

This clone was seen a handful of times. The chain is built from TRBV9 and TRBJ2-1; D is unclear. V was trimmed by 0 bases and J by 4 bases, leaving 17 bases between them. The CDR3 loop spans 17 amino acids. The germline V gene encodes CDR1 SGDLS and CDR2 YYNGEE. Here the CDR3 reads CASSVGGAIGQYNEQFF. CDR3 nucleotide sequence: TGTGCCAGCAGCGTAGGAGGAGCGATAGGCCAATACAATGAGCAGTTCTTC.

A few counts support this clone. V is TRBV4-3 and J is TRBJ1-6, with D possibly TRBD1 on 6 matching bases. Trimming left V 3 bases short and J 9 bases short, with 24 bases between. Per the germline V gene, CDR1 is LGHNA and CDR2 is YSLEER. The CDR3 spans 18 residues. The DNA of the CDR3 is TGCGCCAGCAGCCAGGACTACCACAGGGACCTGGGTGGTTCACCCCTCCACTTT. This encodes CASSQDYHRDLGGSPLHF.

This clone was observed a single time. V usage is TRBV10-3 and J usage is TRBJ2-7; no clear D. Trimming stripped 5 bases from V and 0 bases from J, with 8 bases between. CDR1 and CDR2 from the germline V gene are ENHRY and SYGVKD. CDR3 size: 13 residues. DNA for the CDR3: TGTGCCATCAGTCCCAGTAGCTCCTACGAGCAGTACTTC. It encodes CAISPSSSYEQYF.